This TCR beta chain originates from a study of T cells in Graves' hyperthyroidism and ophthalmopathy. About the research overall: The blood sample was taken at first diagnosis, before treatment began.

In this sample, this clonotype turned up many times. Antigen unknown. The diagnostic basis comprised clinical symptoms, serum thyroxine and TRAb, thyroid ultrasound and orbital computed tomography. The V gene lost 0 bases and the J gene lost 5 bases, with 7 bases spanning the gap. The CDR3 sequence is 13 residues long. CDR1 and CDR2 (germline): MDHEN, SYDVKM. General observations from the study: From stable hyperthyroidism, ophthalmopathy was set apart by a 13 V-J model.

Amplification of TCR beta CDR3 regions used RNA as the template. The HTBI primer set was used in a first-round RT-PCR of the TCR CDR3. TCRdb ran MiXCR on the multiplex PCR reads and lists one entry per CDR3 protein. The sample lists under 550,000 distinct CDR3 sequences, 12% to 15% seen once, with 5.3% in the top ten. The receptor's source is a woman younger than 35 with Graves' hyperthyroidism. Sequenced: blood. This rearrangement joins TRBV28 to TRBJ1-2; D call uncertain. The CDR3 DNA sequence: TGTGCCAGCAGTTTATGGGGTCCTTATGGCTACACCTTC. Translation gives CASSLWGPYGYTF.